These 5 T cell receptor beta chains came from one sample sequenced in a study of T-cell memory formation after mild COVID-19. From the 5' RACE reads, TCRdb called clonotypes with MiXCR, one entry per CDR3 protein. There are 95,000 to 120,000 distinct CDR3 sequences in the sample; about a sixth occur only once, and 5% to 6.5% lies in the top ten. Material for sequencing was PBMCs or a T cell subset sorted from them (not recorded which). These receptors all come from a man aged 18 to 35 who had mild COVID-19 (a few samples of this study predate the infection). Cell type and time point are not known.

The V call is TRBV11-2, the J call TRBJ2-5, with TRBD1 identical over 9 bases. Germline V gene data show CDR1 as SGHAT and CDR2 as FQNNGV. J lost 4 bases, V lost 8 bases, and 8 bases had no gene match. The CDR3 has 14 residues. CDR3 amino acids: CASEGQGAGETQYF. The CDR3 DNA reads TGTGCCAGCGAGGGACAGGGTGCGGGAGAGACCCAGTACTTC.

The chain uses TRBV12-5 and TRBJ1-5, with 7 bases identical to TRBD1. Germline-derived CDR1 and CDR2 are LGHNT and FRNRAP. The trim removed 1 base at V and 2 bases at J, leaving 8 bases unmatched. The CDR3 sequence is 17 residues long. CDR3: CASGLGVTGVGNQPQHF. In DNA form, the CDR3 reads TGTGCTAGTGGTTTGGGAGTTACAGGGGTTGGCAATCAGCCCCAGCATTTT.

This clonotype was detected ten times or more. The rearrangement joins TRBV7-9 to TRBJ2-5; no definite D call. The CDR3 is made up of 11 amino acids. CDR1 and CDR2 (germline): SEHNR, FQNEAQ (reference sequence). Trimming took 4 bases from V and 4 from J, leaving 4 bases between them. The CDR3 reads CASSSVETQYF. CDR3 DNA sequence: TGTGCCAGCAGCTCTGTAGAGACCCAGTACTTC.

The chain links TRBV15 to TRBJ2-3; TRBD2 is a possible D gene (5 bases). Germline V lookup: CDR1 LNHNV, CDR2 YYDKDF (reference sequence). V was trimmed by 1 base and J by 3 bases, leaving 14 bases between them. The length of the CDR3 is 16 residues. CDR3 bases: TGTGCCACCAGCAGAGTCCCTAGGAGAGGGACAGATACGCAGTATTTT. Protein: CATSRVPRRGTDTQYF.

This clonotype was found a few times. The genes are TRBV7-8 and TRBJ2-7; 8 bases agree with TRBD1. In germline, CDR1 is SGHVS, CDR2 FQNEAQ. This CDR3 has 15 amino acids. Losses at the gene ends were 6 bases for V and 2 bases for J; bases not matched to a gene: 9. The CDR3 sequence is CASSTTQGGAYEQYV. DNA for the CDR3: TGTGCCAGCAGTACCACACAGGGGGGCGCCTACGAGCAGTACGTC.